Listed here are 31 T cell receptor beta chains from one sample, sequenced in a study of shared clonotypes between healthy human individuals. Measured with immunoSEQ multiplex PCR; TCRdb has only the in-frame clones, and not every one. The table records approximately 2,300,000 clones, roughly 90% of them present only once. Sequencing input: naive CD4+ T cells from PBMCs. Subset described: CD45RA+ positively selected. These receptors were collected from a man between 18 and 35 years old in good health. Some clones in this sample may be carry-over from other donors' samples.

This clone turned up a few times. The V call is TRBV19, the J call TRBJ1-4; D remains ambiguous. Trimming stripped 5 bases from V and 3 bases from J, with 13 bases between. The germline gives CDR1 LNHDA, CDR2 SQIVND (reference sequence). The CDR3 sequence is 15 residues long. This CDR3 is CASSSRPTPNEKLFF. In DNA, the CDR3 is TGTGCCAGTAGTTCCAGACCCACCCCTAATGAAAAACTGTTTTTT. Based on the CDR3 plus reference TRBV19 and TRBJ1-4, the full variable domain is DGGITQSPKYLFRKEGQNVTLSCEQNLNHDAMYWYRQDPGQGLRLIYYSQIVNDFQKGDIAEGYSVSREKKESFPLTVTSAQKNPTAFYLCASSSRPTPNEKLFFGSGTQLSVL.

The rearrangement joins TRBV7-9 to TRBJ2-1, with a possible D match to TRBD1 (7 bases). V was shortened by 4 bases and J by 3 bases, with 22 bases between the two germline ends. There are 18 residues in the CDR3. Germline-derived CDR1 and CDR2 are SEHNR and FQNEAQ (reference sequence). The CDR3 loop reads CASSSLVGGRGNYNEQFF. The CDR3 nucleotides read TGTGCCAGCAGCTCCCTAGTGGGGGGCAGGGGGAACTACAATGAGCAGTTCTTC.

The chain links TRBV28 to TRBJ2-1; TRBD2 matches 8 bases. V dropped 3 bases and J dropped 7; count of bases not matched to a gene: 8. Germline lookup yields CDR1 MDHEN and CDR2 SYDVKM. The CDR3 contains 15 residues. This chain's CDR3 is CASSFPGRASNEQFF. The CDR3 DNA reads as TGTGCCAGCAGTTTTCCCGGGAGGGCTTCTAATGAGCAGTTCTTC.

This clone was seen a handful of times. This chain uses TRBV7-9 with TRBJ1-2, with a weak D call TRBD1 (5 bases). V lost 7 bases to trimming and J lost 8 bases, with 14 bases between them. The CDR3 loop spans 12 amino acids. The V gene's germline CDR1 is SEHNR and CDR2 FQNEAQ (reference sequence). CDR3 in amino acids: CASTGNRDGYTF. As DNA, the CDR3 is TGTGCCAGCACCGGGAACCGGGACGGCTACACCTTC.

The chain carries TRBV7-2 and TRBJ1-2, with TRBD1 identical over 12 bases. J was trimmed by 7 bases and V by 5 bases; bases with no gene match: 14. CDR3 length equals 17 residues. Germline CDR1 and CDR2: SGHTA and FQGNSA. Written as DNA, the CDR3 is TGTGCCAGCAGCACATACACCGGGACAGGGGGCGTGTTTGGCTACACCTTC. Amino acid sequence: CASSTYTGTGGVFGYTF.

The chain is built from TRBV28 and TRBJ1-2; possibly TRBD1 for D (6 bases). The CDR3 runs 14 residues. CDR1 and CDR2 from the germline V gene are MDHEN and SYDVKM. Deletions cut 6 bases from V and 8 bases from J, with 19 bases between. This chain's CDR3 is CASSPPLRGGGYTF. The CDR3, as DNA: TGTGCCAGCAGCCCACCCCTCAGGGGTGGAGGCTACACCTTC.

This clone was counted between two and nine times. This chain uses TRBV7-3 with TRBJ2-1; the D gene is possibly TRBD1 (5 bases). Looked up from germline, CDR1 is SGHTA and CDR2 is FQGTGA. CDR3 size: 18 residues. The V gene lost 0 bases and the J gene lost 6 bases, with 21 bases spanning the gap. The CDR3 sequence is CASSLTAAWAGPGNEQFF. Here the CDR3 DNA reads TGTGCCAGCAGCTTAACAGCCGCTTGGGCAGGGCCGGGCAATGAGCAGTTCTTC. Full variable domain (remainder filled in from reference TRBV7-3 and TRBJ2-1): GAGVSQTPSNKVTEKGKYVELRCDPISGHTALYWYRQSLGQGPEFLIYFQGTGAADDSGLPNDRFFAVRPEGSVSTLKIQRTERGDSAVYLCASSLTAAWAGPGNEQFFGPGTRLTVL.

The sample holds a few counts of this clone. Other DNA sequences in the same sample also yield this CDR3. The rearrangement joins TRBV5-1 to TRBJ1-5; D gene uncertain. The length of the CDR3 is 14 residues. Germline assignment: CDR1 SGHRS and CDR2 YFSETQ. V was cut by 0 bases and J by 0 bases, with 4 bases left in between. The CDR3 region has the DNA TGCGCCAGCAGCTTGGACAGTAGCAATCAGCCCCAGCATTTT. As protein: CASSLDSSNQPQHF.

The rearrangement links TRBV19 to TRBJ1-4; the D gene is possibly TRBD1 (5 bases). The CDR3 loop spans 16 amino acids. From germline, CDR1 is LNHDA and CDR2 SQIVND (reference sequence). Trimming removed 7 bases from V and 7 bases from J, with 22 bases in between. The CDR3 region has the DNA TGTGCCAGTATTTCGCCCTTTGCGGGTGGGGGTGAAAAACTGTTTTTT. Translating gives CASISPFAGGGEKLFF.

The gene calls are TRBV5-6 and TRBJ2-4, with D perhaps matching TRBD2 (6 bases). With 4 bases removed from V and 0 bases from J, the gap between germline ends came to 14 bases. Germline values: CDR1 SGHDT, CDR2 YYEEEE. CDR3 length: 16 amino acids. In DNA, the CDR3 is TGTGCCAGCAGCGGCGGGACTTTCCTAGCCAAAAACATTCAGTACTTC. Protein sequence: CASSGGTFLAKNIQYF.

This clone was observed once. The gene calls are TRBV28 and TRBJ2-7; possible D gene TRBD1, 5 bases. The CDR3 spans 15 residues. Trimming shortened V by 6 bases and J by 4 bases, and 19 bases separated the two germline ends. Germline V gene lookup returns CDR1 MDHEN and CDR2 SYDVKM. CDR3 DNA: TGTGCCAGCAGCAGCACAGGCCCGGGTTATTACGAGCAGTACTTC. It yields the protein CASSSTGPGYYEQYF.

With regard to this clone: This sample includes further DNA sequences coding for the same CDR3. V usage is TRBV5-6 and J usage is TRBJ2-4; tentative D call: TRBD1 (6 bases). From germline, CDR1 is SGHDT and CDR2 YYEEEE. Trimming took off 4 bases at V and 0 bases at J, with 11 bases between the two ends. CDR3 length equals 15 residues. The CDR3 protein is CASSLGQLAKNIQYF. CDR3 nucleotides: TGTGCCAGCAGCCTAGGACAGCTAGCCAAAAACATTCAGTACTTC.

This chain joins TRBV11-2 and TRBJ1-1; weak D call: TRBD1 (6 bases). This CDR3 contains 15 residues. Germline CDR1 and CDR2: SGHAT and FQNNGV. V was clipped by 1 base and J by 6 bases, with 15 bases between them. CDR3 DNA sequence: TGTGCCAGCAGCTTAGTTCAGGGGAGGGTACCTGAAGCTTTCTTT. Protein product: CASSLVQGRVPEAFF.

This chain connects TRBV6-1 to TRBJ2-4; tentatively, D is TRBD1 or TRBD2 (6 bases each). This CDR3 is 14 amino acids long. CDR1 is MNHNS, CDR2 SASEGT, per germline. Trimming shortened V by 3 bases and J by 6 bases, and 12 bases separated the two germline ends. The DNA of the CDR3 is TGTGCCAGCAGTGACGGGGGCAGTGGAAACATTCAGTACTTC. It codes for CASSDGGSGNIQYF.

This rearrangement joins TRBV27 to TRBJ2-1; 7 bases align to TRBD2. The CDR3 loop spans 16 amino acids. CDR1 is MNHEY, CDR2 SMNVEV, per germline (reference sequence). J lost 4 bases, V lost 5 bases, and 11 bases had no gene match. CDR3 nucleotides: TGTGCCAGCAGTCCCGCCGGGGGGTTCGGGTACAATGAGCAGTTCTTC. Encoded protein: CASSPAGGFGYNEQFF.

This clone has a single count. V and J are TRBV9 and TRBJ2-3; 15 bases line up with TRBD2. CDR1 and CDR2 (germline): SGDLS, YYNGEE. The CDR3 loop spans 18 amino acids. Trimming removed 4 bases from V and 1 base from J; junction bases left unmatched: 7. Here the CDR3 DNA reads TGTGCCAGCAGCCCGGGACTAGCGGGAGGAAGCGGCACAGATACGCAGTATTTT. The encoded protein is CASSPGLAGGSGTDTQYF.

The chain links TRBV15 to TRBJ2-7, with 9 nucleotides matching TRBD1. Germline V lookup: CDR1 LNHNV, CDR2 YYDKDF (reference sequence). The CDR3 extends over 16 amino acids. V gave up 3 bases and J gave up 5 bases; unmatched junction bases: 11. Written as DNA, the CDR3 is TGTGCCACCAGCAGGGTGCCGGGACAGGGTTCCCACGAGCAGTACTTC. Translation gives CATSRVPGQGSHEQYF.

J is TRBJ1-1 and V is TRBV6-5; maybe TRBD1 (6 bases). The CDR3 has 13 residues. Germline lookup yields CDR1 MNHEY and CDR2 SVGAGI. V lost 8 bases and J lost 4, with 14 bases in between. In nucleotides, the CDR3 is TGTGCCAGCTCCCGGGACACAATCACTGAAGCTTTCTTT. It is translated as CASSRDTITEAFF.

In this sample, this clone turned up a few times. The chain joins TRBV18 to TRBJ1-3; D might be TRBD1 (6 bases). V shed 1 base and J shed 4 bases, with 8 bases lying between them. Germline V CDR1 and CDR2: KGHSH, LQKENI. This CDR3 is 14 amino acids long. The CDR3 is CASSPLDRGNTIYF. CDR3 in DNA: TGTGCCAGCTCACCACTCGACAGGGGAAACACCATATATTTT.

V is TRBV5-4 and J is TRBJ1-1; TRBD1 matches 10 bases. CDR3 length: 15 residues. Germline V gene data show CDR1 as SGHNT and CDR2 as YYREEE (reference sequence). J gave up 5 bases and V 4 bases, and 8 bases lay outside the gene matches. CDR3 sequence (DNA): TGTGCCAGCAGCCACAGACAGGGGGCGCATACTGAAGCTTTCTTT. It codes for CASSHRQGAHTEAFF.

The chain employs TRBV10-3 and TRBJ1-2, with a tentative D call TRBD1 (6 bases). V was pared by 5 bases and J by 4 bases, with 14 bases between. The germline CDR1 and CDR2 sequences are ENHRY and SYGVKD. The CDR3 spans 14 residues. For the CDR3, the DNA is TGTGCCATCAGTCAGCAGGGAGGGGGCTATGGCTACACCTTC. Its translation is CAISQQGGGYGYTF.

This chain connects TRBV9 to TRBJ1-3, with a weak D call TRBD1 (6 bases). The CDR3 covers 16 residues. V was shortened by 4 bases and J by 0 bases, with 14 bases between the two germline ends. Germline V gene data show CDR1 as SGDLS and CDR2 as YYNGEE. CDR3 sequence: CASSPWGLLSGNTIYF. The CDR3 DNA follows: TGTGCCAGCAGCCCATGGGGGCTCCTCTCTGGAAACACCATATATTTT.

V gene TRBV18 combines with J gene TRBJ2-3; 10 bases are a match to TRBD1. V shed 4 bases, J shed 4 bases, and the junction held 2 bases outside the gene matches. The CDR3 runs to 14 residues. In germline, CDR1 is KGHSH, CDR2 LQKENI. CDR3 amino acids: CASSLGTGADTQYF. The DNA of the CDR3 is TGTGCCAGCTCACTCGGGACAGGGGCAGATACGCAGTATTTT. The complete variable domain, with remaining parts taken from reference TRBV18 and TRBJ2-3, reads NAGVMQNPRHLVRRRGQEARLRCSPMKGHSHVYWYRQLPEEGLKFMVYLQKENIIDESGMPKERFSAEFPKEGPSILRIQQVVRGDSAAYFCASSLGTGADTQYFGPGTRLTVL.

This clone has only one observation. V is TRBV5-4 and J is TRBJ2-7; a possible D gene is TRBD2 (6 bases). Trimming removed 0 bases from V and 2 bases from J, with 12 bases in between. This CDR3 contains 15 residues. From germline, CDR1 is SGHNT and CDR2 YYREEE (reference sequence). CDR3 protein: CASSLVGSGTYEQYF. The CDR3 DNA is TGTGCCAGCAGCTTGGTTGGTAGCGGAACCTACGAGCAGTACTTC.

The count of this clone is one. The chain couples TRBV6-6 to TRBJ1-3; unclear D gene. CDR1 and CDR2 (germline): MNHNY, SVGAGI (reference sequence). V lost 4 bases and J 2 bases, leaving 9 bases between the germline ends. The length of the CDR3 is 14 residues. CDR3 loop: CASSFGEPGNTIYF. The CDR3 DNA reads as TGTGCCAGCAGTTTCGGGGAACCTGGAAACACCATATATTTT.

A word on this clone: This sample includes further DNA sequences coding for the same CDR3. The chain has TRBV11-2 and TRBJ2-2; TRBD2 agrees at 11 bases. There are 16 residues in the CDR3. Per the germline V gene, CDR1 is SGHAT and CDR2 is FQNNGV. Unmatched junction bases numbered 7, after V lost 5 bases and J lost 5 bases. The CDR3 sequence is CASSLRLAGGTGELFF. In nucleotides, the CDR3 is TGTGCCAGCAGCCTACGGCTAGCGGGAGGTACCGGGGAGCTGTTTTTT.

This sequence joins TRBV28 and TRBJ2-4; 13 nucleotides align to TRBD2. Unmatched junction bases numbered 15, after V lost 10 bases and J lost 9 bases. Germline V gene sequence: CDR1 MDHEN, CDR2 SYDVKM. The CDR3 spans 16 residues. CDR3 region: CATTGMGLAGWGIQYF. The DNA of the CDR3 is TGTGCCACCACCGGCATGGGACTAGCGGGATGGGGCATTCAGTACTTC.

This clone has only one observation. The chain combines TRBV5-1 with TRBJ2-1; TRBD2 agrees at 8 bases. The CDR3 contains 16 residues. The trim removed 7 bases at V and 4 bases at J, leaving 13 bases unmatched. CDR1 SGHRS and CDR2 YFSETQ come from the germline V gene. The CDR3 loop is CASGKLAEPVYNEQFF. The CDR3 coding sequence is TGCGCCAGCGGGAAACTAGCGGAGCCCGTATACAATGAGCAGTTCTTC.

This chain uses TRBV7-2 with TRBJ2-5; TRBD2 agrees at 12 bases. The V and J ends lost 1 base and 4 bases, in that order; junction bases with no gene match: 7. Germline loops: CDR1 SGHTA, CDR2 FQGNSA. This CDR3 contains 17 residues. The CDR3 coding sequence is TGTGCCAGCAGCTTAGGGACTAGCGGGATAAAGGGAGAGACCCAGTACTTC. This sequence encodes CASSLGTSGIKGETQYF.

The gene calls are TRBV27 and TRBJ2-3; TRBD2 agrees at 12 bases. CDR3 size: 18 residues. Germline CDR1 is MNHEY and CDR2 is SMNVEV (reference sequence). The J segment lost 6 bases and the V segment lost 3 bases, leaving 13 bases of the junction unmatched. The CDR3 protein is CASSLLLAGGPTWDTQYF. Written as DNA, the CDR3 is TGTGCCAGCAGTTTGCTACTAGCGGGAGGTCCAACTTGGGATACGCAGTATTTT.

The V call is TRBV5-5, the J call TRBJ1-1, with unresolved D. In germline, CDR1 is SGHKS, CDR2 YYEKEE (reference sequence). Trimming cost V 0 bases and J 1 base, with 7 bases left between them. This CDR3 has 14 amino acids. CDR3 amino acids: CASSLGWRNTEAFF. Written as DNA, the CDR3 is TGTGCCAGCAGCTTGGGGTGGAGGAACACTGAAGCTTTCTTT.